One sample yielded the 27 T cell receptor beta chains listed below, sequenced in a study of T cell responses to AZD1222 COVID-19 vaccine. TCRdb keeps only in-frame clones here, not all; method: immunoSEQ multiplex PCR. The sample consists of more than 140,000 clones, 70% to 90% of them appearing once. This specimen consisted of peripheral blood, obtained on day 0 of AZD1222 vaccination. The receptors were gathered from an adult in good health.

The J gene is TRBJ2-7, the V gene TRBV6-2 or TRBV6-3, with 12 bases that match TRBD2. The CDR3 has 16 amino acids. CDR1 is MNHEY, CDR2 SVGEGT, per germline. Trimming removed 2 bases from V and 0 bases from J; junction bases left unmatched: 2. CDR3: CASSYLLAGGSYEQYF. The CDR3, as DNA: TGTGCCAGCAGTTACCTACTAGCGGGGGGCTCCTACGAGCAGTACTTC.

The genes are TRBV9 and TRBJ2-1, with TRBD2 identical over 9 bases. CDR1 is SGDLS, CDR2 YYNGEE, per germline. V was clipped by 3 bases and J by 3 bases; unmatched bases: 4. This CDR3 contains 15 residues. CDR3 sequence reads: CASSALAGRYNEQFF. CDR3 nucleotide sequence: TGTGCCAGCAGCGCACTAGCGGGCCGCTACAATGAGCAGTTCTTC.

This clone was seen a single time. J is TRBJ2-5 and V is TRBV24-1; 11 bases agree with TRBD1. This CDR3 has 16 residues. CDR1 KGHDR and CDR2 SFDVKD come from the germline V gene. V lost 3 bases and J lost 5; bases outside the gene matches: 7. CDR3 protein: CATSDPGTGGTETQYF. The CDR3, as DNA: TGTGCCACCAGTGATCCAGGGACAGGGGGTACGGAGACCCAGTACTTC.

This clone turned up a few times. The chain couples TRBV6-1 to TRBJ1-5; D is ambiguous. Germline-derived CDR1 and CDR2 are MNHNS and SASEGT. The V end lost 3 bases, the J end lost 7 bases, and 16 bases lay between the germline ends. There are 15 residues in the CDR3. For the CDR3, the DNA is TGTGCCAGCAGTGATATCTCCGGGAGGGAACAGCCCCAGCATTTT. This encodes CASSDISGREQPQHF.

The V and J genes are TRBV2 and TRBJ1-6, with TRBD1 as a possible D gene (5 bases). CDR1 SNHLY and CDR2 FYNNEI come from the germline V gene. The V and J ends lost 6 bases and 5 bases respectively, with 11 bases between them. The CDR3 has 14 residues. The chain's CDR3 is CASRQGDNNSPLHF. The DNA for the CDR3 is TGTGCCAGCAGGCAGGGTGATAATAATTCACCCCTCCACTTT.

This chain links TRBV3-1 (or the pseudogene TRBV3-2) with TRBJ2-1; 8 bases are a match to TRBD1. CDR1 is LGHDT and CDR2 is YNNKEL in the germline V gene (reference sequence). V was pared by 1 base and J by 9 bases, with 17 bases of the junction left unmatched. The CDR3 runs 18 residues. CDR3 bases: TGTGCCAGCAGCCAAGGGCCCGCCCGGGGACAGGACTTATTTGAGCAGTTCTTC. It codes for CASSQGPARGQDLFEQFF.

The chain has TRBV3-1 (or the pseudogene TRBV3-2) and TRBJ1-2, with 7 bases lining up with TRBD1. CDR3 length equals 15 residues. V was pared by 3 bases and J by 7 bases, with 11 bases of the junction left unmatched. CDR1 is LGHDT and CDR2 is YNNKEL in the germline V gene (reference sequence). The CDR3 spells CASSQAQTGSGGYTF. In nucleotides, the CDR3 is TGTGCCAGCAGCCAGGCACAGACAGGGTCGGGTGGCTACACCTTC.

V is TRBV28 and J is TRBJ1-3; D is unclear. V lost 6 bases and J 8 bases, leaving 32 bases between the germline ends. Germline V lookup: CDR1 MDHEN, CDR2 SYDVKM. The CDR3 is 19 residues long. DNA of the CDR3: TGTGCCAGCAGCGCTACAGTAGCCACCGATCTAAGACCATTCCACACCATATATTTT. Translating gives CASSATVATDLRPFHTIYF.

This sequence joins TRBV5-1 and TRBJ2-1; the match to TRBD1 covers 10 bases. This CDR3 is built from 15 residues. Losses at the gene ends were 2 bases for V and 6 bases for J; bases not matched to a gene: 5. Germline V gene data show CDR1 as SGHRS and CDR2 as YFSETQ. The CDR3 protein is CASSLSGTGVNEQFF. The CDR3, as DNA: TGCGCCAGCAGCTTATCCGGGACAGGGGTCAATGAGCAGTTCTTC.

This clone was detected once. This sequence joins TRBV28 and TRBJ2-5; 9 bases fit TRBD1. The CDR3 is made up of 14 amino acids. The germline gives CDR1 MDHEN, CDR2 SYDVKM. J was trimmed by 5 bases and V by 4 bases; bases with no gene match: 5. CDR3 amino acids: CASSSTGGWETQYF. CDR3 DNA sequence: TGTGCCAGCAGTTCCACAGGGGGCTGGGAGACCCAGTACTTC.

The V gene is TRBV4-1, the J gene TRBJ1-3; no definite D call. The length of the CDR3 is 13 residues. The germline V gene has CDR1 MGHRA and CDR2 YSYEKL. V was clipped by 1 base and J by 10 bases, with 11 bases between them. DNA of the CDR3: TGCGCCAGCAGCCAAGCTCCGGGATATACCATATATTTT. As protein: CASSQAPGYTIYF.

The chain recombines TRBV27 with TRBJ2-3; the D is unclear. The V end lost 1 base, the J end lost 7 bases, and 12 bases lay between the germline ends. Looked up from germline, CDR1 is MNHEY and CDR2 is SMNVEV (reference sequence). This CDR3 is 14 amino acids long. CDR3 in DNA: TGTGCCAGCAGTTTATTACCCGGATGGAATACGCAGTATTTT. Translated, it gives CASSLLPGWNTQYF.

This clone was recorded once. V gene TRBV5-1 combines with J gene TRBJ1-1, with no clear D. The germline gives CDR1 SGHRS, CDR2 YFSETQ. With 5 bases removed from V and 11 bases from J, the gap between germline ends came to 22 bases. CDR3 length equals 14 residues. The DNA of the CDR3 is TGCGCCAGCAGGTTAATTTTACAAGCACAGTTTGCTTTCTTT. It specifies CASRLILQAQFAFF.

The genes are TRBV14 and TRBJ2-3; 8 positions agree with TRBD2. The CDR3 spans 15 residues. V dropped 1 base and J dropped 7; count of bases not matched to a gene: 7. The V gene's germline CDR1 is SGHDN and CDR2 FVKESK. In DNA form, the CDR3 reads TGTGCCAGCAGCCAAGTGTCGGGAGGGCCAAATACGCAGTATTTT. Translating gives CASSQVSGGPNTQYF.

The CDR3 region has the DNA TGTGCCAGCAGTTATAAGGGGGCGGGCACTGAAGCTTTCTTT. It specifies CASSYKGAGTEAFF. The chain links TRBV6-5 to TRBJ1-1; 7 bases are shared with TRBD1. Germline CDR1 MNHEY, CDR2 SVGAGI. The V and J ends lost 3 bases and 4 bases, in that order; junction bases with no gene match: 5. This CDR3 is 14 amino acids long.

V gene TRBV4-2 combines with J gene TRBJ2-2; 10 nucleotides match TRBD2. In germline, CDR1 is LGHNA, CDR2 YNFKEQ. The CDR3 extends over 18 amino acids. Trimming took 1 base from V and 1 from J; bases not matched to a gene: 6. CDR3 protein: CASSQGPSGSGNTGELFF. The CDR3 DNA sequence: TGTGCCAGCAGCCAAGGCCCTAGCGGGAGCGGGAACACCGGGGAGCTGTTTTTT.

J is TRBJ2-1 and V is TRBV5-1, with a tentative D call TRBD2 (6 bases). Germline V gives CDR1 SGHRS, CDR2 YFSETQ. The CDR3 runs to 16 residues. Trimming removed 0 bases from V and 9 bases from J, with 19 bases in between. The CDR3 nucleotides are TGCGCCAGCAGCTTGGCCAGTCGGGGGTCACAAGGTGAGCAGTTCTTC. The encoded protein is CASSLASRGSQGEQFF.

V is TRBV18 and J is TRBJ2-2, with a possible D match to TRBD1 (5 bases). The V gene lost 2 bases and the J gene lost 2 bases, with 9 bases spanning the gap. The CDR3 length is 15 residues. The germline V gene has CDR1 KGHSH and CDR2 LQKENI. In nucleotides, the CDR3 is TGTGCCAGCTCACCAAGGGGCCTCAACACCGGGGAGCTGTTTTTT. Amino acids: CASSPRGLNTGELFF.

The genes are TRBV23-1 and TRBJ1-5, with D maybe TRBD1 (5 bases). TRBV23-1 is reported as an ORF; its role is uncertain. The CDR3 consists of 17 residues. Trimming cost V 6 bases and J 2 bases, with 20 bases left between them. In DNA, the CDR3 is TGCGCCAGCAGCCCGAACTCCTGGGACGCCCGCAATCAGCCCCAGCATTTT. This codes for CASSPNSWDARNQPQHF.

This clone was observed a few times. The gene calls are TRBV28 and TRBJ1-1; TRBD1 aligns across 8 bases. The CDR3 runs to 16 residues. CDR1 and CDR2 (germline): MDHEN, SYDVKM. The J segment lost 0 bases and the V segment lost 3 bases, leaving 6 bases of the junction unmatched. The CDR3 reads CASSLGTTGVNTEAFF. The CDR3 DNA sequence: TGTGCCAGCAGTTTGGGGACGACAGGGGTGAACACTGAAGCTTTCTTT.

The rearrangement links TRBV4-3 to TRBJ1-6; no clear D gene. Deletions cut 2 bases from V and 10 bases from J, with 9 bases between. This CDR3 spans 13 amino acids. CDR1 and CDR2 (germline): LGHNA, YSLEER. The CDR3 DNA follows: TGCGCCAGCAGCCAATGGGTGGGGTCACCCCTCCACTTT. Its protein is CASSQWVGSPLHF.

The chain recombines TRBV7-2 with TRBJ2-1, with TRBD1 matching 7 bases. This CDR3 comprises 13 residues. The J segment lost 6 bases and the V segment lost 3 bases, leaving 2 bases of the junction unmatched. CDR1 and CDR2 from the germline V gene are SGHTA and FQGNSA. This CDR3 reads CASSFTGANEQFF. CDR3 DNA: TGTGCCAGCAGCTTTACAGGGGCCAATGAGCAGTTCTTC. Combining the CDR3 with reference TRBV7-2 and TRBJ2-1 gives the whole variable domain GAGVSQSPSNKVTEKGKDVELRCDPISGHTALYWYRQSLGQGLEFLIYFQGNSAPDKSGLPSDRFSAERTGGSVSTLTIQRTQQEDSAVYLCASSFTGANEQFFGPGTRLTVL.

This chain uses TRBV7-2 with TRBJ1-6; no clear D. V shed 2 bases and J shed 7 bases, with 18 bases lying between them. CDR1 SGHTA and CDR2 FQGNSA come from the germline V gene. The CDR3 is made up of 17 amino acids. CDR3 in DNA: TGTGCCAGCAGCTTATATCACAGCGGTCGGGTAAATTCACCCCTCCACTTT. This translates into CASSLYHSGRVNSPLHF.

Here the CDR3 reads CASSQLTANNEQFF. As DNA, the CDR3 is TGTGCCAGCAGCCAATTGACAGCGAACAATGAGCAGTTCTTC. This chain uses TRBV6-5 with TRBJ2-1; D might be TRBD1 (5 bases). Per the germline V gene, CDR1 is MNHEY and CDR2 is SVGAGI. This CDR3 is 14 amino acids long. Trimming removed 6 bases at V and 5 bases at J, with 14 bases between.

The V call is TRBV29-1, the J call TRBJ1-1; D call uncertain. The CDR3 is made up of 11 amino acids. The V and J ends lost 4 bases and 8 bases respectively, with 11 bases between them. Germline V CDR1 and CDR2: SQVTM, ANQGSEA. The CDR3, as DNA: TGCAGCGTTGGGACTTTACCAGAAGCTTTCTTT. Amino acid sequence: CSVGTLPEAFF.

The chain's CDR3 is CASSHREENQPQHF. The CDR3 DNA sequence: TGTGCCAGCAGTCACAGGGAAGAAAATCAGCCCCAGCATTTT. The chain couples TRBV6-1 to TRBJ1-5; a weak D match, TRBD1 (6 bases). The germline V and J ends were trimmed by 5 bases and 4 bases, with 12 bases remaining between them. The CDR3 sequence is 14 residues long. The V gene's germline CDR1 is MNHNS and CDR2 SASEGT.

V is TRBV19 and J is TRBJ2-7, with D possibly being TRBD1 or TRBD2 (5 bases each). This CDR3 is built from 12 residues. The V gene's germline CDR1 is LNHDA and CDR2 SQIVND (reference sequence). V dropped 6 bases and J dropped 6 bases, with 12 bases sitting between them. CDR3 DNA sequence: TGTGCCAGTAGCTATGGGGGTTCCGAGCAGTACTTC. As protein: CASSYGGSEQYF. The entire variable domain, with the rest obtained from reference TRBV19 and TRBJ2-7, is as follows: DGGITQSPKYLFRKEGQNVTLSCEQNLNHDAMYWYRQDPGQGLRLIYYSQIVNDFQKGDIAEGYSVSREKKESFPLTVTSAQKNPTAFYLCASSYGGSEQYFGPGTRLTVT.